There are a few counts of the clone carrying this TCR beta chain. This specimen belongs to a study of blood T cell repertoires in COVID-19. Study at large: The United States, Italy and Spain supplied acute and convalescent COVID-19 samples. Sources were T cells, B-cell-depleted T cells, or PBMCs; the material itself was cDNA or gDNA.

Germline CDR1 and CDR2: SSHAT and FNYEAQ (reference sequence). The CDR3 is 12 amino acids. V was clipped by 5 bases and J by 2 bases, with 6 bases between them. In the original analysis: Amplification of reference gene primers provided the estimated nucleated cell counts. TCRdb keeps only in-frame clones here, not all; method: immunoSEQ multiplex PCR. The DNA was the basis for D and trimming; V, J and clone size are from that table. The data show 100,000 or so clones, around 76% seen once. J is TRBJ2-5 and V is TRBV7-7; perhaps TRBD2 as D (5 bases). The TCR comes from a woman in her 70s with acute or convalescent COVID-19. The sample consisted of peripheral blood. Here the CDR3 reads CASSRTQETQYF. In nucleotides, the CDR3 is TGTGCCAGCAGCCGGACTCAAGAGACCCAGTACTTC.